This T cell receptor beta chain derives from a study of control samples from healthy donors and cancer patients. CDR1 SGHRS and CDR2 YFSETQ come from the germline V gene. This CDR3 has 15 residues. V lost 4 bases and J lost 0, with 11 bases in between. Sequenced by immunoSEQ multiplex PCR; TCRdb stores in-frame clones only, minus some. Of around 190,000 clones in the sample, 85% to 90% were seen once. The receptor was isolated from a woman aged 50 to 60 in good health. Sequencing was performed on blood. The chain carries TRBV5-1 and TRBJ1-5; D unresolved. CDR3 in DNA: TGCGCCAGCAGCCATGACGGTTATAGCAATCAGCCCCAGCATTTT. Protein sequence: CASSHDGYSNQPQHF.